This T cell receptor beta chain was retrieved from a study of Ad26.COV2.S vaccination and SARS-CoV-2 variants. Whole-study context: In the study, Ad26.COV2.S was injected intramuscularly once, or twice 56 days apart.

This clone was detected only a few times. As to treatment: roughly 20 received Ad26.COV2.S at low or high dose, single or two shots; 5 received placebo; per-sample allocation not given. Day 63 after the first injection of vaccine or placebo was the sampling time. This CDR3 region has 13 residues. Germline CDR1 and CDR2: MDHEN and SYDVKM. Trimming removed 2 bases from V and 8 bases from J, with 12 bases in between. Measured with immunoSEQ multiplex PCR; TCRdb has only the in-frame clones, and not every one. The data contain about 480,000 clones, roughly 85% of them singletons. The specimen comprised peripheral blood, sampled in a trial of Ad26.COV2.S vaccine versus placebo. The chain uses TRBV28 and TRBJ1-2; D is perhaps TRBD1 (5 bases). This sequence originates from a person between 18 and 59 years old who received the Ad26.COV2.S COVID-19 vaccine or a placebo. The DNA of the CDR3 is TGTGCCAGCAGTTTAGGGGCAAGGGGCGGCTACACCTTC. Its protein product is CASSLGARGGYTF.